This TCR beta chain was profiled in a study of technical replicates of blood from several donors. Measured with immunoSEQ multiplex PCR; TCRdb has only the in-frame clones, and not every one. Of some 80,000 clones in the sample, 92% were seen once. The CDR3 is 14 residues long. V lost 2 bases and J lost 4; bases outside the gene matches: 3. In germline, CDR1 is SGHDT, CDR2 YYEEEE. The TCR sequence derives from a human donor in good health. This chain connects TRBV5-6 to TRBJ1-2, with 9 bases that match TRBD1. The sample was T cells isolated from PBMCs. CDR3 nucleotide sequence: TGTGCCAGCAGCTTAGACAGGGGGACCTATGGCTACACCTTC. Its translation is CASSLDRGTYGYTF.